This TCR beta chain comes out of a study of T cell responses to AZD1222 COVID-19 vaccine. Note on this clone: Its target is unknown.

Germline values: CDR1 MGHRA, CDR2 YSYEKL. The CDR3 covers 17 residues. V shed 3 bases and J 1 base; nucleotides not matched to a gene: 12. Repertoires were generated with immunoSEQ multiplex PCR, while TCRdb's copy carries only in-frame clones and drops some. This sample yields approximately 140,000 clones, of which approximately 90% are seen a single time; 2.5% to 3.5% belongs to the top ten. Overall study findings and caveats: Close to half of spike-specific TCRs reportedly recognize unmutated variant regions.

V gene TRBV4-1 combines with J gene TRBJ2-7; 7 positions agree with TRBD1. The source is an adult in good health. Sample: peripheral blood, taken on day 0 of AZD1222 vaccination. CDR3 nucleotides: TGCGCCAGCAGCCACCGTACCGCGACAGGGAATTCCTACGAGCAGTACTTC. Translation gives CASSHRTATGNSYEQYF.